Below, 19 T cell receptor beta chains from the same sample are listed, as sequenced in a study of blood T cell repertoires in COVID-19. The assay was immunoSEQ multiplex PCR, and TCRdb's table has in-frame clones only and misses some. The sample lists 180,000 or so clones; almost 85% were seen once. Sequencing used peripheral blood. The receptors here all came from a man aged 40-49 years who had recovered from COVID-19.

This clone was detected a few times. CDR3 in amino acids: CASSLLPEEKLFF. The CDR3 nucleotides are TGTGCCAGCAGTTTATTACCCGAGGAAAAACTGTTTTTT. V is TRBV27 and J is TRBJ1-4; D gene uncertain. The germline V and J ends were trimmed by 1 base and 8 bases, with 8 bases remaining between them. Germline CDR1 and CDR2: MNHEY and SMNVEV (reference sequence). The CDR3 is 13 residues long.

This clone was found a few times. The chain joins TRBV6-5 to TRBJ2-7; 11 bases align to TRBD1. The CDR3 loop spans 14 amino acids. V lost 5 bases and J lost 6; bases outside the gene matches: 6. Germline values: CDR1 MNHEY, CDR2 SVGAGI. The DNA of the CDR3 is TGTGCCAGCAGTCCGGACAGGGGGCAGGTCGAGCAGTACTTC. Protein: CASSPDRGQVEQYF.

This chain joins TRBV11-3 and TRBJ2-1, with D unresolved. Between the trimmed V and J ends, which lost 2 bases and 5 bases, there was a span of 19 bases. There are 17 residues in the CDR3. Per germline, CDR1 SGHNT and CDR2 YENEEA. CDR3 residues: CASSLYAGDPLHNEQFF. CDR3 DNA: TGTGCCAGCAGCTTATACGCCGGAGACCCTCTCCACAATGAGCAGTTCTTC.

This clone was observed a handful of times. This chain joins TRBV7-9 and TRBJ1-1; weak D call: TRBD1 (6 bases). The CDR3 has 13 residues. Trimming removed 5 bases from V and 1 base from J, with 8 bases in between. Per the germline V gene, CDR1 is SEHNR and CDR2 is FQNEAQ (reference sequence). CDR3 protein: CASSTGQNTEAFF. CDR3 nucleotide sequence: TGTGCCAGCAGCACGGGACAGAACACTGAAGCTTTCTTT. The full variable domain, its missing parts supplied by reference TRBV7-9 and TRBJ1-1, is DTGVSQNPRHKITKRGQNVTFRCDPISEHNRLYWYRQTLGQGPEFLTYFQNEAQLEKSRLLSDRFSAERPKGSFSTLEIQRTEQGDSAMYLCASSTGQNTEAFFGQGTRLTVV.

The count of this clone is one. The chain couples TRBV3-1 (or the pseudogene TRBV3-2) to TRBJ2-7, with 15 bases matching TRBD2. From germline, CDR1 is LGHDT and CDR2 YNNKEL (reference sequence). V lost 4 bases, J lost 2 bases, and 6 bases stayed unmatched. This CDR3 comprises 17 residues. The CDR3 DNA reads as TGTGCCAGCAGCCCTGGACTAGCGGGGGGGCAGCCCTACGAGCAGTACTTC. Translated: CASSPGLAGGQPYEQYF.

V usage is TRBV24-1 and J usage is TRBJ2-1; D unresolved. Trimming left V 5 bases short and J 0 bases short, with 7 bases between. CDR3 size: 14 residues. Germline-derived CDR1 and CDR2 are KGHDR and SFDVKD. The CDR3 DNA reads TGTGCCACCAGTGGGGCCAGCTCCTACAATGAGCAGTTCTTC. It translates to CATSGASSYNEQFF.

The J gene is TRBJ2-7, the V gene TRBV19; unclear D gene. Germline loops: CDR1 LNHDA, CDR2 SQIVND (reference sequence). Trimming stripped 2 bases from V and 2 bases from J, with 13 bases between. This CDR3 is 15 amino acids long. CDR3 loop: CASSILLAQTYEQYF. The DNA of the CDR3 is TGTGCCAGTAGTATACTCTTAGCTCAGACCTACGAGCAGTACTTC.

The V call is TRBV18, the J call TRBJ2-3, with no clear D. CDR3 size: 12 residues. CDR1 KGHSH and CDR2 LQKENI come from the germline V gene. V gave up 6 bases and J gave up 4 bases, with 8 bases separating them. The CDR3 here is CASSSTADTQYF. CDR3 DNA sequence: TGTGCCAGCTCGTCGACTGCAGATACGCAGTATTTT.

The chain joins TRBV19 to TRBJ2-5, with D possibly being TRBD1 (6 bases). V lost 6 bases and J lost 4, with 21 bases in between. This CDR3 spans 16 amino acids. Germline V gene lookup returns CDR1 LNHDA and CDR2 SQIVND (reference sequence). CDR3 sequence: CASSTGRKRVGETQYF. The CDR3 coding sequence is TGTGCCAGTAGCACAGGGCGGAAGAGGGTGGGAGAGACCCAGTACTTC.

The V gene is TRBV7-9, the J gene TRBJ2-7; 7 positions agree with TRBD1. CDR3 length equals 14 residues. After removal of 5 bases from V and 5 bases from J, the junction contained 9 bases not matched to a gene. CDR1 and CDR2 (germline): SEHNR, FQNEAQ (reference sequence). The CDR3 protein is CASSPDRVRNEQYF. CDR3 nucleotide sequence: TGTGCCAGCAGCCCCGACAGGGTCAGGAACGAGCAGTACTTC.

Only one count was recorded for this clone. The rearrangement links TRBV30 to TRBJ2-7; weak D call: TRBD1 (6 bases). V shed 3 bases and J shed 0 bases, with 24 bases lying between them. The CDR3 spans 18 residues. CDR1 GTSNPN and CDR2 SVGIG come from the germline V gene (reference sequence). The CDR3 spells CAWSPPPPLDRPSYEQYF. For the CDR3, the DNA is TGTGCCTGGAGCCCACCACCCCCGTTAGACAGGCCCTCCTACGAGCAGTACTTC. Using reference TRBV30 and TRBJ2-7 for the parts outside the CDR3, the full variable domain is SQTIHQWPATLVQPVGSPLSLECTVEGTSNPNLYWYRQAAGRGLQLLFYSVGIGQISSEVPQNLSASRPQDRQFILSSKKLLLSDSGFYLCAWSPPPPLDRPSYEQYFGPGTRLTVT.

The chain recombines TRBV6-1 with TRBJ1-2, with a possible D match to TRBD1 (6 bases). There are 14 residues in the CDR3. Germline V gene data show CDR1 as MNHNS and CDR2 as SASEGT. Trimming removed 0 bases from V and 4 bases from J, with 9 bases in between. Here the CDR3 reads CASSEAGAFYGYTF. The CDR3 coding sequence is TGTGCCAGCAGTGAAGCGGGGGCTTTCTATGGCTACACCTTC.

V and J are TRBV6-4 and TRBJ2-3; TRBD2 is a possible D gene (6 bases). Trimming left V 0 bases short and J 1 base short, with 8 bases between. CDR3 length: 15 residues. Germline V gene sequence: CDR1 MRHNA, CDR2 SNTAGT. As DNA, the CDR3 is TGTGCCAGCAGTGACTCCTGGGGGGGCACAGATACGCAGTATTTT. Translating gives CASSDSWGGTDTQYF.

This chain links TRBV7-2 with TRBJ1-4; TRBD1 agrees at 9 bases. Germline loops: CDR1 SGHTA, CDR2 FQGNSA. CDR3 size: 16 residues. The ends lost 4 bases at V and 8 bases at J; junction bases unmatched: 11. CDR3 residues: CASSSIIQGAGEKLFF. The CDR3 DNA is TGTGCCAGCAGCTCAATCATACAGGGGGCAGGGGAAAAACTGTTTTTT.

This rearrangement joins TRBV6-4 to TRBJ2-1; 14 positions agree with TRBD2. Germline assignment: CDR1 MRHNA and CDR2 SNTAGT. V was pared by 2 bases and J by 3 bases, with 9 bases of the junction left unmatched. This CDR3 comprises 19 residues. CDR3 sequence reads: CASSDPETSGGADYNEQFF. As DNA, the CDR3 is TGTGCCAGCAGTGACCCGGAGACTAGCGGGGGGGCCGACTACAATGAGCAGTTCTTC.

The chain carries TRBV9 and TRBJ2-7, with 7 bases fitting TRBD2. The CDR3 covers 13 residues. With V trimmed by 4 bases and J by 6 bases, 7 bases remained unmatched. Germline CDR1 and CDR2: SGDLS and YYNGEE. The CDR3 sequence is CASSTLADLEQYF. In DNA, the CDR3 is TGTGCCAGCAGCACTCTAGCGGACCTCGAGCAGTACTTC. Full variable domain (outside the CDR3, taken from reference TRBV9 and TRBJ2-7): DSGVTQTPKHLITATGQRVTLRCSPRSGDLSVYWYQQSLDQGLQFLIQYYNGEERAKGNILERFSAQQFPDLHSELNLSSLELGDSALYFCASSTLADLEQYFGPGTRLTVT.

The chain links TRBV6-6 to TRBJ1-2; D perhaps matches TRBD1 (6 bases). CDR3 length: 13 amino acids. The V gene's germline CDR1 is MNHNY and CDR2 SVGAGI (reference sequence). V shed 6 bases and J shed 5 bases, with 13 bases lying between them. The CDR3 DNA sequence: TGTGCCAGCAGGGCGGGGGCTGTTTATGGCTACACCTTC. This encodes CASRAGAVYGYTF.

The V gene is TRBV16, the J gene TRBJ2-3, with 7 bases identical to TRBD1. The germline V gene has CDR1 KGHSY and CDR2 FQNENV. The V gene end was trimmed by 1 base and the J gene end by 13 bases; junction bases not matched to a gene: 5. This CDR3 has 12 amino acids. CDR3 in amino acids: CASSQLTGTEYF. The CDR3 region has the DNA TGTGCCAGCAGCCAATTAACCGGGACAGAGTATTTT.

The CDR3 sequence is CASSGQGAAYEQYF. In DNA form, the CDR3 reads TGTGCCAGCAGTGGACAGGGGGCCGCCTACGAGCAGTACTTC. This sequence joins TRBV27 and TRBJ2-7; the match to TRBD1 covers 11 bases. The CDR3 consists of 14 residues. Unmatched junction bases numbered 2, after V lost 5 bases and J lost 2 bases. Looked up from germline, CDR1 is MNHEY and CDR2 is SMNVEV (reference sequence).